This is a list of T cell receptor beta chains from one sample in a study of shared clonotypes between healthy human individuals. Measured with immunoSEQ multiplex PCR; TCRdb has only the in-frame clones, and not every one. The sample has about 990,000 clones; 78% are singletons. Sequencing was carried out using memory CD4+ T cells from PBMCs. All receptors derive from a man aged 18 to 29 in good health. Some clones in this sample may be carry-over from other donors' samples. Both conserved end residues are part of each CDR3. A D gene is named only where the DNA matches it firmly. Some rows mark clone size as missing; the rest say once, few, many or name a class of expanded clone.

-,TRBD1,TRBJ1-2,TRBV7-2,TGTGCCAGCAGCTTAGCGGCAGGGGGCGCCTATGGCTACACCTTC,CASSLAAGGAYGYTF
-,-,TRBJ2-2,TRBV7-2,TGTGCCAGCAGCCCACATCGGGCAGGGGACACCGGGGAGCTGTTTTTT,CASSPHRAGDTGELFF
once,-,TRBJ2-7,TRBV6-5,TGTGCCAGCAGGGTAGCCCACGAGCAGTACTTC,CASRVAHEQYF
-,-,TRBJ2-3,TRBV5-1,TGCGCCAGCAGCTCCCCCGGACTAATTGAAACAGATACGCAGTATTTT,CASSSPGLIETDTQYF
-,-,TRBJ1-5,TRBV10-3,TGTGCCATCAGTGAGTCAGCCTCAGATCAGCCCCAGCATTTT,CAISESASDQPQHF
-,-,TRBJ2-5,TRBV7-2,TGTGCCAGCAGCTTAGGAGAGTGGGAGACCCAGTACTTC,CASSLGEWETQYF
-,-,TRBJ2-7,TRBV6-5,TGTGCCAGCAGTTGGCAGCGTGGTTACGAGCAGTACTTC,CASSWQRGYEQYF
few,TRBD2,TRBJ2-5,TRBV28,TGTGCCAGCAGTTCCCTCGGGGTAGCGGGAGAGACCCAGTACTTC,CASSSLGVAGETQYF
-,-,TRBJ1-2,TRBV7-9,TGTGCCAGCAGCTTAAGTCGGGGCGCGGCTGGCTACACCTTC,CASSLSRGAAGYTF
-,-,TRBJ2-7,TRBV7-2,TGTGCCAGCAGACAGACTGGTTCCTACGAGCAGTACTTC,CASRQTGSYEQYF
-,-,TRBJ2-2,TRBV19,TGTGCCAGTTTTGGCGTGAACACCGGGGAGCTGTTTTTT,CASFGVNTGELFF
-,TRBD1,TRBJ1-2,TRBV7-3,TGTGCCAGCAGCCCGCAGGGGACAGGCAACTATGGCTACACCTTC,CASSPQGTGNYGYTF
-,-,TRBJ1-1,TRBV9,TGTGCCAGCAGCGTACGGGCAGCGAACACTGAAGCTTTCTTT,CASSVRAANTEAFF
once,-,TRBJ2-3,TRBV2,TGTGCCAGCAGTGGATATAGGGGGAATACGCAGTATTTT,CASSGYRGNTQYF
-,TRBD2,TRBJ2-3,TRBV5-1,TGCGCCAGCAGCGGACTAGCGGGAGGAATAGGCACAGATACGCAGTATTTT,CASSGLAGGIGTDTQYF
-,TRBD1,TRBJ1-2,TRBV30,TGTGCCTGGGAGGGGGCCGGCTATGGCTACACCTTC,CAWEGAGYGYTF
few,TRBD2,TRBJ2-1,TRBV28,TGTGCCAGCAGTTTACTCAGCGGGAGCGTAAATGAGCAGTTCTTC,CASSLLSGSVNEQFF
few,-,TRBJ2-2,TRBV27,TGTGCCAGCACCCGGGGGAGGGGGCTATTCGGGGAGCTGTTTTTT,CASTRGRGLFGELFF
-,-,TRBJ2-7,TRBV7-2,TGTGCCAGCAGCTTAGTTCTGAACGAGCAGTACTTC,CASSLVLNEQYF
-,-,TRBJ2-5,TRBV5-4,TGTGCCAGCAGCCCTGCGGAGGCAGGCCAAGAGACCCAGTACTTC,CASSPAEAGQETQYF
-,-,TRBJ2-7,TRBV5-4,TGTGCCAGCACCGGAGGGCCCCAGCAGTACTTC,CASTGGPQQYF
-,TRBD1,TRBJ1-3,TRBV5-1,TGCGCCAGCAGCAGGACAGGGGAGGACACCATATATTTT,CASSRTGEDTIYF
-,TRBD1,TRBJ1-1,TRBV28,TGTGCCAGCAGTGGCCGGGGCAGGGGGCTTGGTGAAGCTTTCTTT,CASSGRGRGLGEAFF
-,-,TRBJ1-1,TRBV9,TGTGCCAGCAGACGGAGCTTGAACACTGAAGCTTTCTTT,CASRRSLNTEAFF
-,-,TRBJ1-5,TRBV28,TGTGCCAGCAGATTCTACAGGGAAAACAATCAGCCCCAGCATTTT,CASRFYRENNQPQHF
-,TRBD2,TRBJ2-2,TRBV9,TGTGCCAGCAGCCCCACTAGCGGGAGGGCGAACACCGGGGAGCTGTTTTTT,CASSPTSGRANTGELFF
-,-,TRBJ1-1,TRBV18,TGTGCCAGCTCACCCCCCCCAGGTAACACTGAAGCTTTCTTT,CASSPPPGNTEAFF
-,-,TRBJ2-2,TRBV7-3,TGTGCCAGCAGGAGAATGGGCAACACCGGGGAGCTGTTTTTT,CASRRMGNTGELFF
-,TRBD1,TRBJ1-2,TRBV4-1,TGCGCCAGCAGCCAAGTGGGACAGTCCAGTTATACTTTTTACTATGGCTACACCTTC,CASSQVGQSSYTFYYGYTF
once,-,TRBJ1-4,TRBV6-6,TGTGCCAGCGCCCCGCGGGGGGGGGCAACTAATGAAAAACTGTTTTTT,CASAPRGGATNEKLFF
-,-,TRBJ2-3,TRBV5-1,TGCGCCAGCGCCATCCGAGCCAGCACAGATACGCAGTATTTT,CASAIRASTDTQYF
-,TRBD2,TRBJ2-3,TRBV27,TGTGCCAGCAGTTTTCGGGAGGAAGGAGATACGCAGTATTTT,CASSFREEGDTQYF
-,TRBD1,TRBJ1-1,TRBV9,TGTGCCAGCAGCTACGAGGGACAGGGGAAAGCTTTCTTT,CASSYEGQGKAFF
many,-,TRBJ2-1,TRBV10-3,TGTGCCATCAGTGAGTCGGTGGGACCATGGAATGAGCAGTTCTTC,CAISESVGPWNEQFF
once,TRBD1,TRBJ1-4,TRBV6-5,TGTGCCAGCAGTTACGAGACAGGGACTAAGCTGTTTTTT,CASSYETGTKLFF
-,-,TRBJ2-2,TRBV10-1,TGCGCCAGCAGCGGAGAATGGGGGAGGACGAACACCGGGGAGCTGTTTTTT,CASSGEWGRTNTGELFF
-,TRBD2,TRBJ2-3,TRBV28,TGTGCCAGCAGCCCTAGCGGACTCACAGATACGCAGTATTTT,CASSPSGLTDTQYF
-,-,TRBJ1-2,TRBV15,TGTGCCACCAGCAGAGAGAACCGGCTCGGAGGCTACACCTTC,CATSRENRLGGYTF
-,TRBD2,TRBJ2-3,TRBV5-6,TGTGCCAGCAGCTCGTTCATGAGGGAGGGACCAGATACGCAGTATTTT,CASSSFMREGPDTQYF
once,-,TRBJ2-1,TRBV9,TGTGCCAGCAGCGTAGTAGGTACCTACAATGAGCAGTTCTTC,CASSVVGTYNEQFF
-,TRBD2,TRBJ2-7,TRBV5-4,TGTGCCAGCAGCCCTAGCGGACCCTTCATAACCGAGCAGTACTTC,CASSPSGPFITEQYF
-,-,TRBJ1-5,TRBV28,TGTGCCAGCAGTTTATCGGGCAGGTGGGAAGCTCGCAATCAGCCCCAGCATTTT,CASSLSGRWEARNQPQHF
-,TRBD2,TRBJ2-3,TRBV7-3,TGTGCCAGCAGCTCGGGACTAGCGGGAGGCACGCAGTATTTT,CASSSGLAGGTQYF
-,TRBD1,TRBJ2-3,TRBV5-6,TGTGCCAGCAGCCGACAGGGGGCGGCAGATACGCAGTATTTT,CASSRQGAADTQYF
-,TRBD2,TRBJ2-2,TRBV4-2,TGTGCCAGCAGCCAATTGAGTCTAGCGGAGAACACCGGGGAGCTGTTTTTT,CASSQLSLAENTGELFF
-,-,TRBJ2-1,TRBV11-3,TGTGCCAGCAGCCCCCTAGGGTTGTACAATGAGCAGTTCTTC,CASSPLGLYNEQFF
-,-,TRBJ2-7,TRBV28,TGTGCCAGCAGCTGGCAGGGGTTGGTAGCGGGCGTCTACGAGCAGTACTTC,CASSWQGLVAGVYEQYF
-,TRBD1,TRBJ1-4,TRBV6-4,TGTGCCAGCAGCAGAGGACAGGATGAAAAACTGTTTTTT,CASSRGQDEKLFF
-,TRBD1,TRBJ2-5,TRBV10-3,TGTGCCATCAGCCGGACAGGGGGAGAAGAGACCCAGTACTTC,CAISRTGGEETQYF
-,TRBD1,TRBJ1-1,TRBV28,TGTGCCAGCAGGACAGGGACCACTGAAGCTTTCTTT,CASRTGTTEAFF
-,-,TRBJ1-5,TRBV10-3,TGTGCCATCAGTGAAGCTGGGAGCAATCAGCCCCAGCATTTT,CAISEAGSNQPQHF
few,TRBD1,TRBJ1-6,TRBV28,TGTGCCAGCAGAGGACAGGGGTCCTATAATTCACCCCTCCACTTT,CASRGQGSYNSPLHF
-,-,TRBJ1-4,TRBV28,TGTGCCAGCAGTGTACAGGAGTGGGGTGAAAAACTGTTTTTT,CASSVQEWGEKLFF
few,-,TRBJ1-1,TRBV5-4,TGTGCCAGCAGCTTTTCCTCTGAAGCTTTCTTT,CASSFSSEAFF
-,-,TRBJ2-5,TRBV6-5,TGTGCCAGCAGTTACAGGTCGGGGAAAGAGACCCAGTACTTC,CASSYRSGKETQYF
-,-,TRBJ1-5,TRBV28,TGTGCCAGCAGTTCGGTGGGGGGGCGTTTGGGCAATCAGCCCCAGCATTTT,CASSSVGGRLGNQPQHF
-,TRBD1,TRBJ1-2,TRBV7-9,TGTGCCAGCAGCGCCGGAGGGACAGCTTATGGCTACACCTTC,CASSAGGTAYGYTF
-,-,TRBJ1-2,TRBV27,TGTGCCAGCAGCCAGAGAGACGGACGTCCGAGCGATGGCTACACCTTC,CASSQRDGRPSDGYTF
-,-,TRBJ2-3,TRBV14,TGTGCCAGCAGCCAAGTCCCGGCGCTCACAGATACGCAGTATTTT,CASSQVPALTDTQYF
once,-,TRBJ1-2,TRBV28,TGTGCCAGCAGCGGAAGATATGGCTACACCTTC,CASSGRYGYTF